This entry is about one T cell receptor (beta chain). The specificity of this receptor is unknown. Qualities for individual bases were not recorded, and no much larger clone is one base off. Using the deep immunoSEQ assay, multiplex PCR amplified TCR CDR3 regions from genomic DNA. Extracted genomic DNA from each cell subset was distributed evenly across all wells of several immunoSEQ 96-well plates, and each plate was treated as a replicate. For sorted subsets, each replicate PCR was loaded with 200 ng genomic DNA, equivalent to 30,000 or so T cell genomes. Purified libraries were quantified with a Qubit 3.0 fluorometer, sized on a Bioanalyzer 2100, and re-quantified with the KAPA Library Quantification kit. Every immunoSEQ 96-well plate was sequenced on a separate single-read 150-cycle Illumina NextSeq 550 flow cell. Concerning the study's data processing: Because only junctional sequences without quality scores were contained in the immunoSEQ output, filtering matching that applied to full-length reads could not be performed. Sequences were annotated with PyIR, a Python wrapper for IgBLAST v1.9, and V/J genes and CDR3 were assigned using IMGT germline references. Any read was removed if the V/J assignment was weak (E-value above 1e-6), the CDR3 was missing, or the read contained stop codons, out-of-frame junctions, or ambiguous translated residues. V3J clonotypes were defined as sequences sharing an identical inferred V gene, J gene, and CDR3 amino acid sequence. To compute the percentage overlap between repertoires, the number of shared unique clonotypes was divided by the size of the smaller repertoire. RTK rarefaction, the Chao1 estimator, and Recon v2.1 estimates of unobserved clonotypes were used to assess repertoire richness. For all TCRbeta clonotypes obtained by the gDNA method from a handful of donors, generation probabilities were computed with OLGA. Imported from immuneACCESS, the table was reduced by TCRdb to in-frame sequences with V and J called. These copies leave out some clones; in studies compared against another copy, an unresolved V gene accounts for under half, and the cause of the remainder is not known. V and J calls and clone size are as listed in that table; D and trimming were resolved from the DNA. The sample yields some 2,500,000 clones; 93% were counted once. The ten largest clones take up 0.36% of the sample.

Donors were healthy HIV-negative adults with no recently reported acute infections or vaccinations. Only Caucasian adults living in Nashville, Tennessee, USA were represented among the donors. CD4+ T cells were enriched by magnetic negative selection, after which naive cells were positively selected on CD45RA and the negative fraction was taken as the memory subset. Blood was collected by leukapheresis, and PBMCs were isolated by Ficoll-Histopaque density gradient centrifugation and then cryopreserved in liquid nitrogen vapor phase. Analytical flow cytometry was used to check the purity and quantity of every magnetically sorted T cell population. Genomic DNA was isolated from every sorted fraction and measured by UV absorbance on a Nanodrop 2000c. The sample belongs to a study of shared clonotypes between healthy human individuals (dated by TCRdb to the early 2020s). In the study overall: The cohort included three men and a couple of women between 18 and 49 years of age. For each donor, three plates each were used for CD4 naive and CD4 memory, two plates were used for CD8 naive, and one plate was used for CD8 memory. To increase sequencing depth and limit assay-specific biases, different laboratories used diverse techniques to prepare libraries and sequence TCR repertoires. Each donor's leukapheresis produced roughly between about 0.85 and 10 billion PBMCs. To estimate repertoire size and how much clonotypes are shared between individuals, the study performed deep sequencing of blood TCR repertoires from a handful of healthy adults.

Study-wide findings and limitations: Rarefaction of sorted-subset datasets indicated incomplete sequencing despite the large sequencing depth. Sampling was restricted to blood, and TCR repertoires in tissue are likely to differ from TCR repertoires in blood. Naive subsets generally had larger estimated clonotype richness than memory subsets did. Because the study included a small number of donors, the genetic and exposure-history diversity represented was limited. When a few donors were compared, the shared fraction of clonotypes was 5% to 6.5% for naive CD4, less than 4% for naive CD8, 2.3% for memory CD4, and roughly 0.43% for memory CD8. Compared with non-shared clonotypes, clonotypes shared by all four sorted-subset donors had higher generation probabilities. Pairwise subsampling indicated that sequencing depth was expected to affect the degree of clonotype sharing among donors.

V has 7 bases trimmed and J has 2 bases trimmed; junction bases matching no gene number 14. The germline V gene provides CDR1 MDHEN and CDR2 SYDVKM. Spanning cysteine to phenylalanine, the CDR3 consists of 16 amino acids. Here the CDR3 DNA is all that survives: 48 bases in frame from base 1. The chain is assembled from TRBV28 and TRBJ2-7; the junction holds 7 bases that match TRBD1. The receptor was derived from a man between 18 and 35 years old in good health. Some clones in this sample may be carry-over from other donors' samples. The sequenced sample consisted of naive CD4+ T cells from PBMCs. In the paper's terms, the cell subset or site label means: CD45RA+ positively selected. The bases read TGTGCCAGCACCCTGGGGGCGACAGGGAGTACCTACGAGCAGTACTTC. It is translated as CASTLGATGSTYEQYF.